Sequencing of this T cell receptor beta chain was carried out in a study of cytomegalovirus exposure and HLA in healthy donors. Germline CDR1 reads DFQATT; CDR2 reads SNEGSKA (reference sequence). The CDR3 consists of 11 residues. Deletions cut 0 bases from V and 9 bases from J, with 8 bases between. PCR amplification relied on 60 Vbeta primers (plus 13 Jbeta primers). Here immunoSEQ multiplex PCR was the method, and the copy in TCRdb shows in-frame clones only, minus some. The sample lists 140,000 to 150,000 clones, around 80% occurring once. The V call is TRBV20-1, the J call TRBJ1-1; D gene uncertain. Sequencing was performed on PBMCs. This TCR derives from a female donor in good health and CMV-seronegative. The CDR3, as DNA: TGCAGTGCTAGAGATCGAGGCCAAGCTTTCTTT. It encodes CSARDRGQAFF.